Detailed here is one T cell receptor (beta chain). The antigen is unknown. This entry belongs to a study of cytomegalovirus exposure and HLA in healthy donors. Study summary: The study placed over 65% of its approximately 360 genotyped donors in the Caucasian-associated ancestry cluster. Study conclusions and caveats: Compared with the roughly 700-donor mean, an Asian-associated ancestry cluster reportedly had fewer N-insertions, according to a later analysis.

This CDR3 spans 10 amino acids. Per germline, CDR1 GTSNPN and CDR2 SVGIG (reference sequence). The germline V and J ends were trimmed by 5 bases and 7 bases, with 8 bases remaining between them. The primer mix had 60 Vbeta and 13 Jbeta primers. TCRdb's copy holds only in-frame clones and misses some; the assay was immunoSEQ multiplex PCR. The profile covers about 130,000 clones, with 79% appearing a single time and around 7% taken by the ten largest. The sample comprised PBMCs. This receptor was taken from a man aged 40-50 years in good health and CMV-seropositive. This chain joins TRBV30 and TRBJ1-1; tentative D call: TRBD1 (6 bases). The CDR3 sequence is CAWGTIEAFF. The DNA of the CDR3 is TGTGCCTGGGGGACAATTGAAGCTTTCTTT. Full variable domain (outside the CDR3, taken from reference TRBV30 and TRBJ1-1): SQTIHQWPATLVQPVGSPLSLECTVEGTSNPNLYWYRQAAGRGLQLLFYSVGIGQISSEVPQNLSASRPQDRQFILSSKKLLLSDSGFYLCAWGTIEAFFGQGTRLTVV.